These 17 T cell receptor beta chains were sequenced from one sample in a study of blood T cell repertoires in COVID-19. Libraries were prepared by immunoSEQ multiplex PCR; TCRdb keeps only in-frame clonotypes and omits some of them. The sample carries tens of thousands of clones, roughly 85% recorded once. The specimen sequenced was peripheral blood. These receptors were collected from a human donor with active COVID-19. The donor label of this sample is uncertain.

This chain joins TRBV18 and TRBJ2-7, with a tentative D call TRBD1 (6 bases). This CDR3 comprises 15 residues. Germline values: CDR1 KGHSH, CDR2 LQKENI. Trimming pared 3 bases from V and 4 bases from J, leaving 16 bases between. As DNA, the CDR3 is TGTGCCAGCTCACCCCTGACAGGAGTTAATTACGAGCAGTACTTC. Residues: CASSPLTGVNYEQYF. The variable domain in full, completed from reference TRBV18 and TRBJ2-7, reads NAGVMQNPRHLVRRRGQEARLRCSPMKGHSHVYWYRQLPEEGLKFMVYLQKENIIDESGMPKERFSAEFPKEGPSILRIQQVVRGDSAAYFCASSPLTGVNYEQYFGPGTRLTVT.

This chain links TRBV5-6 with TRBJ2-7, with TRBD2 matching 15 bases. The CDR3 is 15 amino acids. Germline CDR1 is SGHDT and CDR2 is YYEEEE. V trimming: 6 bases; J trimming: 6 bases; junction bases outside the gene matches: 7. As DNA, the CDR3 is TGTGCCAGCACCCGGCGGGGACTAGCGGGAGGCGAGCAGTACTTC. This encodes CASTRRGLAGGEQYF.

The V and J genes are TRBV15 and TRBJ2-5, with D possibly TRBD2 on 6 matching bases. CDR3 length equals 15 residues. Trimming shortened V by 2 bases and J by 5 bases, and 15 bases separated the two germline ends. The germline CDR1 and CDR2 sequences are LNHNV and YYDKDF (reference sequence). CDR3 protein: CATSRFGSEGETQYF. CDR3 in DNA: TGTGCCACCAGCAGATTTGGGTCGGAGGGTGAGACCCAGTACTTC.

The chain recombines TRBV3-1 (or the pseudogene TRBV3-2) with TRBJ2-3, with TRBD2 matching over 16 bases. After removal of 4 bases from V and 5 bases from J, the junction contained 6 bases not matched to a gene. The germline gives CDR1 LGHDT, CDR2 YNNKEL (reference sequence). The CDR3 is 17 amino acids. CDR3 residues: CASSRGTSGRARDTQYF. Here the CDR3 DNA reads TGTGCCAGCAGCCGGGGGACTAGCGGGAGGGCCAGAGATACGCAGTATTTT.

V gene TRBV11-2 combines with J gene TRBJ2-1; 7 positions match TRBD2. This CDR3 is 15 amino acids long. The V segment lost 3 bases and the J segment 6 bases; nucleotides outside the gene matches: 8. CDR1 and CDR2 (germline): SGHAT, FQNNGV. The CDR3 DNA reads as TGTGCCAGCAGCTTTGGGAGGGCCTCAGCCAATGAGCAGTTCTTC. Translation: CASSFGRASANEQFF.

The chain recombines TRBV3-1 (or the pseudogene TRBV3-2) with TRBJ2-2, with 15 positions matching TRBD2. J lost 5 bases, V lost 3 bases, and 10 bases had no gene match. Germline lookup yields CDR1 LGHDT and CDR2 YNNKEL (reference sequence). The length of the CDR3 is 19 residues. The CDR3 DNA reads TGTGCCAGCAGCCACCGGACTAGCGGGAGGGCCGTAATAACCGGGGAGCTGTTTTTT. Translation gives CASSHRTSGRAVITGELFF.

The chain uses TRBV6-6 and TRBJ2-7; D is perhaps TRBD2 (5 bases). V was clipped by 0 bases and J by 7 bases, with 19 bases between them. This CDR3 comprises 16 residues. The germline V gene encodes CDR1 MNHNY and CDR2 SVGAGI (reference sequence). The CDR3 protein is CASSYSPGWGPGEQYF. DNA for the CDR3: TGTGCCAGCAGTTACTCCCCCGGGTGGGGTCCGGGGGAGCAGTACTTC.

This clone was observed a single time. This chain uses TRBV5-1 with TRBJ2-1; TRBD2 matches at 11 bases. Germline V gene sequence: CDR1 SGHRS, CDR2 YFSETQ. Unmatched junction bases numbered 4, after V lost 2 bases and J lost 3 bases. The CDR3 covers 16 residues. The CDR3 region has the DNA TGCGCCAGCAGCTTTACTAGCGGGAGCCTCTACAATGAGCAGTTCTTC. Residues: CASSFTSGSLYNEQFF. Full variable domain (rest looked up from reference TRBV5-1 and TRBJ2-1): KAGVTQTPRYLIKTRGQQVTLSCSPISGHRSVSWYQQTPGQGLQFLFEYFSETQRNKGNFPGRFSGRQFSNSRSEMNVSTLELGDSALYLCASSFTSGSLYNEQFFGPGTRLTVL.

The chain recombines TRBV7-9 with TRBJ2-7, with TRBD1 identical over 7 bases. The CDR3 is made up of 17 amino acids. Unmatched junction bases numbered 13, after V lost 4 bases and J lost 1 base. Germline CDR1 reads SEHNR; CDR2 reads FQNEAQ (reference sequence). CDR3 bases: TGTGCCAGCAGCTCAACTAGACCAGACAGGGATTCCTACGAGCAGTACTTC. Protein sequence: CASSSTRPDRDSYEQYF.

This chain connects TRBV2 to TRBJ1-5; no clear D. CDR1 is SNHLY and CDR2 is FYNNEI in the germline V gene. Trimming pared 5 bases from V and 4 bases from J, leaving 15 bases between. The CDR3 is 15 amino acids. The CDR3 sequence is CASSLGPAGNQPQHF. CDR3 sequence (DNA): TGTGCCAGCAGTTTAGGGCCGGCGGGGAATCAGCCCCAGCATTTT.

V and J are TRBV5-7 and TRBJ1-2; 9 bases match TRBD1. TRBV5-7 is given ORF status, its function remaining uncertain. This CDR3 has 15 amino acids. The ends lost 4 bases at V and 8 bases at J; junction bases unmatched: 12. The CDR3 DNA follows: TGTGCCAGCAGCCCCCGGGGACAGGGATTCTGGGGCTACACCTTC. Its translation: CASSPRGQGFWGYTF.

The chain employs TRBV28 and TRBJ2-5; no reliable D call. CDR1 is MDHEN, CDR2 SYDVKM, per germline. Trimming cost V 6 bases and J 7 bases, with 15 bases left between them. The CDR3 totals 13 residues. The CDR3 protein is CASSATLDGTQYF. The CDR3, as DNA: TGTGCCAGCAGCGCGACCCTAGACGGGACCCAGTACTTC.

The genes are TRBV30 and TRBJ2-3; TRBD2 matches at 11 bases. V dropped 0 bases and J dropped 10; count of bases not matched to a gene: 3. The CDR3 is made up of 13 amino acids. Germline CDR1 is GTSNPN and CDR2 is SVGIG (reference sequence). The CDR3 spells CAWSVLAGAAQYF. The CDR3 nucleotides read TGTGCCTGGAGTGTACTAGCGGGAGCGGCGCAGTATTTT. Full variable domain (remainder filled in from reference TRBV30 and TRBJ2-3): SQTIHQWPATLVQPVGSPLSLECTVEGTSNPNLYWYRQAAGRGLQLLFYSVGIGQISSEVPQNLSASRPQDRQFILSSKKLLLSDSGFYLCAWSVLAGAAQYFGPGTRLTVL.

V gene TRBV5-1 combines with J gene TRBJ2-1; 9 bases map to TRBD2. V lost 0 bases, J lost 5 bases, and 6 bases stayed unmatched. CDR3 length: 16 residues. Germline V lookup: CDR1 SGHRS, CDR2 YFSETQ. CDR3 coding DNA: TGCGCCAGCAGCTTGGTGGCTAGCGGGACTAACAATGAGCAGTTCTTC. Residues: CASSLVASGTNNEQFF. Supplemented by reference TRBV5-1 and TRBJ2-1, the full variable domain reads KAGVTQTPRYLIKTRGQQVTLSCSPISGHRSVSWYQQTPGQGLQFLFEYFSETQRNKGNFPGRFSGRQFSNSRSEMNVSTLELGDSALYLCASSLVASGTNNEQFFGPGTRLTVL.

The chain employs TRBV18 and TRBJ2-1, with 12 bases identical to TRBD2. There are 15 residues in the CDR3. Germline V gives CDR1 KGHSH, CDR2 LQKENI. V gave up 6 bases and J gave up 5 bases; unmatched junction bases: 5. The CDR3 here is CASSVGLAGNNEQFF. In nucleotides, the CDR3 is TGTGCCAGCTCTGTAGGACTAGCGGGGAACAATGAGCAGTTCTTC.

CDR3 amino acids: CASSYSARGFYGEQYF. The CDR3 DNA reads as TGTGCCAGCAGTTACTCGGCTAGGGGCTTTTATGGCGAGCAGTACTTC. The chain has TRBV6-5 and TRBJ2-7; possibly TRBD1 for D (5 bases). The CDR3 has 16 amino acids. CDR1 and CDR2 (germline): MNHEY, SVGAGI. Trimming took off 0 bases at V and 6 bases at J, with 18 bases between the two ends.

This clone was observed once. The chain recombines TRBV4-3 with TRBJ1-5; 8 bases agree with TRBD1. Trimming at V came to 4 bases and at J to 4 bases, leaving 3 bases not matched to a gene. The germline CDR1 and CDR2 sequences are LGHNA and YSLEER. This CDR3 comprises 14 residues. The CDR3 reads CASSRDRGNQPQHF. For the CDR3, the DNA is TGCGCCAGCAGCCGCGACAGGGGAAATCAGCCCCAGCATTTT.